This is a list of T cell receptor beta chains from one sample in a study of graft-versus-host responses after intestinal transplantation. Their antigens are not known. The method was immunoSEQ multiplex PCR; TCRdb's version includes in-frame clones alone and lacks a portion of them. The profile shows tens of thousands of clones, 90% of them singletons. Material: unstimulated CD8+ T cells sorted from spleen or lymph node cells, obtained before transplant. These receptors were obtained from a human donor who was the organ donor for an intestinal transplant. Both conserved end residues are part of each CDR3. The order of the fields is clone size, CDR3 length, D gene, V gene, J gene, CDR3 DNA, CDR3 protein. The D gene is left open where the match is weak. Expanded clones are given a class, and other clones once, few, many or no size at all.

-,15,-,TRBV9,TRBJ1-1,TGTGCCAGCAGCGTCGGGGTGAGGATGAGCACTGAAGCTTTCTTT,CASSVGVRMSTEAFF
-,16,TRBD2,TRBV6-4,TRBJ2-5,TGTGCCAGCAGTGACACGGGGACTAGCGGGGATGAGACCCAGTACTTC,CASSDTGTSGDETQYF
-,15,-,TRBV27,TRBJ1-6,TGTGCCAGCAGTAACGATTCAGGGTCCAATTCACCCCTCCACTTT,CASSNDSGSNSPLHF
-,14,-,TRBV15,TRBJ1-1,TGTGCCACCAGCACGAGGATGGGAGGCACTGAAGCTTTCTTT,CATSTRMGGTEAFF
-,16,TRBD1,TRBV7-8,TRBJ1-5,TGTGCCAGCAGCTTAGCGACAGGGTTTGGCAATCAGCCCCAGCATTTT,CASSLATGFGNQPQHF
once,15,-,TRBV5-1,TRBJ2-1,TGCGCCAGCAGCTTCACAGGGATTCACTACAATGAGCAGTTCTTC,CASSFTGIHYNEQFF
once,14,TRBD2,TRBV6-4,TRBJ2-2,TGTGCCAGCAGTGAAGCGGGGGACACCGGGGAGCTGTTTTTT,CASSEAGDTGELFF
-,15,TRBD1,TRBV13,TRBJ2-1,TGTGCCAGCAGCGGGGGACAGGGGGAGGTAAATGAGCAGTTCTTC,CASSGGQGEVNEQFF
-,14,-,TRBV14,TRBJ2-3,TGTGCCAGCAGCCAAGCTTGGGGGGAAGATACGCAGTATTTT,CASSQAWGEDTQYF
-,18,-,TRBV9,TRBJ1-6,TGTGCCAGCAGCGTAGCTAACGTAGGCCCCCCGGGAAATTCACCCCTCCACTTT,CASSVANVGPPGNSPLHF
-,16,-,TRBV30,TRBJ2-2,TGTGCCTGGGACTTGAACGGGGGGCCGATGGGCGGGGAGCTGTTTTTT,CAWDLNGGPMGGELFF
-,16,TRBD1,TRBV7-8,TRBJ1-2,TGTGCCAGCAGCTTAGGGCGGACAGGGGAGGACTATGGCTACACCTTC,CASSLGRTGEDYGYTF
-,13,-,TRBV6-6,TRBJ1-1,TGTGCCAGCAGTTACACAGGGATGTCTGAAGCTTTCTTT,CASSYTGMSEAFF
-,17,-,TRBV5-6,TRBJ2-3,TGTGCCAGCAGCTTGGCCGGGGGACAGAGGTTCAGGGATACGCAGTATTTT,CASSLAGGQRFRDTQYF
-,12,-,TRBV19,TRBJ1-2,TGTGCCAGTATGACACGGGGGAGAAGCTACACCTTC,CASMTRGRSYTF
-,14,TRBD1,TRBV5-1,TRBJ1-1,TGCGCCAGCAGCTACCCGGGACAGGGTCCCGAAGCTTTCTTT,CASSYPGQGPEAFF
-,14,-,TRBV11-3,TRBJ1-1,TGTGCCAGCAGCTTTCAGGGCATGAACACTGAAGCTTTCTTT,CASSFQGMNTEAFF
-,17,TRBD1,TRBV18,TRBJ2-1,TGTGCCAGCTCACCCTACGACAGGGTTCTGGCCTACAATGAGCAGTTCTTC,CASSPYDRVLAYNEQFF
once,15,-,TRBV14,TRBJ2-3,TGTGCCAGCAGTCCGCTCGAGGGTAGCACAGATACGCAGTATTTT,CASSPLEGSTDTQYF
-,11,-,TRBV7-9,TRBJ1-2,TGTGCCAGCAGCTTAACAGGAGTCTGCACCTTC,CASSLTGVCTF
-,19,-,TRBV15,TRBJ2-1,TGTGCCACCAGCAGAGACCCAACGACGGGGGAGAGCTCCTACAATGAGCAGTTCTTC,CATSRDPTTGESSYNEQFF
few,15,TRBD1,TRBV4-1,TRBJ1-3,TGCGCCAGCAGCCAAGAAGGGGACAGGGGTAACACCATATATTTT,CASSQEGDRGNTIYF
-,15,-,TRBV4-3,TRBJ2-3,TGCGCCAGCAGCCGACTCCTAACTACCACAGATACGCAGTATTTT,CASSRLLTTTDTQYF
-,13,-,TRBV7-8,TRBJ2-1,TGTGCCAGCAGCTTGAGAGGAAATAATGAGCAGTTCTTC,CASSLRGNNEQFF
-,13,-,TRBV15,TRBJ2-5,TGTGCCACCAGCAGCGGGGGGCCGGAGACCCAGTACTTC,CATSSGGPETQYF
-,15,-,TRBV5-8,TRBJ1-6,TGTGCCAGCAGCTTGTCACAGGTCTATAATTCACCCCTCCACTTT,CASSLSQVYNSPLHF
-,15,-,TRBV19,TRBJ2-1,TGTGCCAGTAGTGATTGGGTGTCTCTGCAGGATGAGCAGTTCTTC,CASSDWVSLQDEQFF
-,16,TRBD1,TRBV6-1,TRBJ2-1,TGTGCCAGCAGTGAACTACCGGGACAGGGTTCGGGTGAGCAGTTCTTC,CASSELPGQGSGEQFF
-,15,TRBD1,TRBV19,TRBJ1-5,TGTGCCAGCCGACAGGGGTCCGGGAACAATCAGCCCCAGCATTTT,CASRQGSGNNQPQHF
once,16,TRBD2,TRBV7-2,TRBJ2-3,TGTGCCAGCAGCCCGACGACTAGCGGGGGGGCAGATACGCAGTATTTT,CASSPTTSGGADTQYF
-,14,-,TRBV6-5,TRBJ2-2,TGTGCCAGCAGACCAGCTCCAGGGGCAGGGGAGCTGTTTTTT,CASRPAPGAGELFF
-,15,TRBD2,TRBV7-3,TRBJ2-1,TGTGCCAGCAGCTTAGTACCGGGACTAGGGGATGAGCAGTTCTTC,CASSLVPGLGDEQFF
-,13,-,TRBV25-1,TRBJ2-3,TGTGCCAGCACCGGAGGCGGCACAGATACGCAGTATTTT,CASTGGGTDTQYF